The source of this T cell receptor beta chain is a study of T cell repertoires in cytomegalovirus infection. A single record per CDR3 protein comes from TCRdb applying MiXCR to the reads. The sample lists more than 45,000 distinct CDR3 sequences, about 18% occurring once. Notes on this clonotype: The antigen is undetermined.

Germline CDR1 reads SGHVS; CDR2 reads FNYEAQ. The CDR3 contains 17 residues. V was pared by 0 bases and J by 4 bases, with 18 bases between. The rearrangement uses TRBV7-6 and TRBJ2-5; D is possibly TRBD1 or TRBD2 (5 bases each). The sequence came from a human donor in good health (CMV status not recorded). Some clones in this sample may be carry-over from other donors' samples. Sequences were derived from CD8+ T cells from cultured PBMCs, sampled from culture after CMV antigen stimulation. The CDR3 region has the DNA TGTGCCAGCAGCTTAGCGGTAAAAGGGGAGAGGGCAGAGACCCAGTACTTC. It encodes CASSLAVKGERAETQYF.